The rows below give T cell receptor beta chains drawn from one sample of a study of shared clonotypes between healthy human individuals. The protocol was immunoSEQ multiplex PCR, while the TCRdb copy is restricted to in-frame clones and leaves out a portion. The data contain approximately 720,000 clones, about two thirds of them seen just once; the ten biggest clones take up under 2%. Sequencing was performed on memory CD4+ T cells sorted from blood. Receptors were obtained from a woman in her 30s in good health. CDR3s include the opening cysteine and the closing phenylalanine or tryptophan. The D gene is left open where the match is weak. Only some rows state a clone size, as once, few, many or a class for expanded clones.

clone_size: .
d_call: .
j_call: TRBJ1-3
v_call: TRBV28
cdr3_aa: CASSFGGSSGNTIYF
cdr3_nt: TGTGCCAGCAGTTTTGGAGGGAGCTCTGGAAACACCATATATTTT

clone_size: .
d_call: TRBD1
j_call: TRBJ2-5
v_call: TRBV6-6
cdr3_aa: CASSWGATGGETQYF
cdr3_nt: TGTGCCAGCAGTTGGGGTGCAACAGGGGGCGAGACCCAGTACTTC

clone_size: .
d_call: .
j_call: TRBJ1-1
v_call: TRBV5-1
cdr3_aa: CASSLDPGRSTEAFF
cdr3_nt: TGCGCCAGCAGCTTGGATCCGGGGCGATCGACTGAAGCTTTCTTT

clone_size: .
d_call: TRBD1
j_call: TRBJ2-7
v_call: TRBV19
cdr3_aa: CASSMTGSNYEQYF
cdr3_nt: TGTGCCAGTAGCATGACAGGGTCTAACTACGAGCAGTACTTC

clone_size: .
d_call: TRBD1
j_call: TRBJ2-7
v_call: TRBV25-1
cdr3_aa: CASSEYGSGTGSHEQYF
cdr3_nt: TGTGCCAGCAGTGAATACGGTTCCGGGACAGGGAGCCACGAGCAGTACTTC

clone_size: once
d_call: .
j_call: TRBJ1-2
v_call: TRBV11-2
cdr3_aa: CASRNLRDRTPYGYTF
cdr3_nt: TGTGCCAGCAGAAACCTCCGGGACCGCACTCCTTATGGCTACACCTTC

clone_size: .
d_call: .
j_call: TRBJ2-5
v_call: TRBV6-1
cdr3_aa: CASRDFGGQETQYF
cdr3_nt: TGTGCCAGCAGAGATTTCGGGGGTCAAGAGACCCAGTACTTC

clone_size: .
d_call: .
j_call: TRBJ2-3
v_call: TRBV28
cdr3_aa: CASSSRDLRDTQYF
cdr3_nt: TGTGCCAGCAGTTCCCGGGATCTTCGGGATACGCAGTATTTT

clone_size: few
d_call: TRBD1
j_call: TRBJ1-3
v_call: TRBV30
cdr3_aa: CAWSASDRASGNTIYF
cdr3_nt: TGTGCCTGGAGTGCCTCGGACAGGGCCTCTGGAAACACCATATATTTT

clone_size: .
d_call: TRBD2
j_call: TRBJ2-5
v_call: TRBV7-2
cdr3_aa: CASSPGLAGFQETQYF
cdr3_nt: TGTGCCAGCAGCCCAGGACTAGCGGGCTTCCAAGAGACCCAGTACTTC

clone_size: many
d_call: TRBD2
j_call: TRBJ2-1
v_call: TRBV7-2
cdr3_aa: CASSLVGLGPLHEQFF
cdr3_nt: TGTGCCAGCAGCTTAGTGGGACTAGGCCCTCTCCATGAGCAGTTCTTC

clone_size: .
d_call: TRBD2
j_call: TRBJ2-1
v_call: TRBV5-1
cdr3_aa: CASTTTGTSGVNEQFF
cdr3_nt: TGCGCCAGCACAACGACCGGGACTAGCGGAGTCAATGAGCAGTTCTTC

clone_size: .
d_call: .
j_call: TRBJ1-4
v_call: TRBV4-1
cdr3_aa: CASSQDGGDREKLFF
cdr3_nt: TGCGCCAGCAGCCAAGATGGGGGGGATAGGGAAAAACTGTTTTTT

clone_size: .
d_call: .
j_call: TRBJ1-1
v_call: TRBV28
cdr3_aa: CASSPQQGVNTEAFF
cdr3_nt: TGTGCCAGCAGCCCCCAACAGGGAGTGAACACTGAAGCTTTCTTT

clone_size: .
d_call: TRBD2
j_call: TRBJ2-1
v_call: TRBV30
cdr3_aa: CAWTRTSLGEQFF
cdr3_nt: TGTGCCTGGACCAGGACTAGCCTAGGGGAGCAGTTCTTC

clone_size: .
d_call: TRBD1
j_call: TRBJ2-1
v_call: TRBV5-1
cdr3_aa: CASSTFTGQGANEQFF
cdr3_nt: TGCGCCAGCAGCACCTTCACGGGACAGGGGGCCAATGAGCAGTTCTTC

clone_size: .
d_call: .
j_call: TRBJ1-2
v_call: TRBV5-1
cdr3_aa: CASTPEQGYVGYTF
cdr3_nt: TGCGCCAGCACTCCTGAACAGGGTTATGTGGGCTACACCTTC

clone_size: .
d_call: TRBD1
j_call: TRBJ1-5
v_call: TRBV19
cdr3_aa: CASSPGQFNQPQHF
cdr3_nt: TGTGCCAGTAGTCCGGGACAGTTCAATCAGCCCCAGCATTTT

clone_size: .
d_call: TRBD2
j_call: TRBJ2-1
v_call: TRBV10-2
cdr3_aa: CASRAAGGSYNEQFF
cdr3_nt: TGCGCCAGCAGAGCAGCGGGGGGCTCCTACAATGAGCAGTTCTTC

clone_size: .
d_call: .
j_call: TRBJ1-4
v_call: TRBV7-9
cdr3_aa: CASSPGGEGEKLFF
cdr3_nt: TGTGCCAGCAGCCCTGGGGGAGAGGGAGAAAAACTGTTTTTT

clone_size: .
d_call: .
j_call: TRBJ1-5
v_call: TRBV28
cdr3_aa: CASNQWGYQPQHF
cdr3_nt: TGTGCCAGCAATCAATGGGGATATCAGCCCCAGCATTTT

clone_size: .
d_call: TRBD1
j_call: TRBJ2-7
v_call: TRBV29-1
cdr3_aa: CSARDRRDSYEQYF
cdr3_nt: TGCAGCGCTCGGGACAGGAGGGACTCCTACGAGCAGTACTTC